This T cell receptor (beta chain) was captured by sequencing in a study of blood T cell repertoires in COVID-19. Across the whole study: There were acute and convalescent COVID-19 samples, and they came from the United States, Italy and Spain. PBMCs, B-cell-depleted T cells, or T cells were the source of the cDNA or gDNA that made up the material.

CDR3 length equals 12 residues. The V and J ends lost 8 bases and 5 bases, in that order; junction bases with no gene match: 1. Germline CDR1 is GTSNPN and CDR2 is SVGIG (reference sequence). Authors' methods: Amplification of reference gene primers was used by the study to estimate nucleated cell counts. Sequencing used immunoSEQ multiplex PCR; TCRdb keeps in-frame clones, though not all of them. The DNA was the basis for D and trimming; V, J and clone size are from that table. The sample records about 200,000 clones, approximately 87% being singletons. This clone was seen just once. The chain combines TRBV30 with TRBJ2-5, with 14 bases matching TRBD2. The sequencing sample was made of peripheral blood. The sequence derives from a man aged 55 to 69 who had recovered from COVID-19. In nucleotides, the CDR3 is TGTGCCGGGACTAGCGGGAGTGAGACCCAGTACTTC. Its protein product is CAGTSGSETQYF.